The entry below gives a single TCR beta chain sequence along with its context. Antigen: not known. The CDR3 is 12 amino acids. V lost 3 bases to trimming and J lost 5 bases, with 6 bases between them. CDR1 and CDR2 from the germline V gene are WNHNN and SYGVQD (reference sequence). This entry is derived from a study of cytomegalovirus exposure and HLA in healthy donors. Study observations and caveats: As confirmed in vitro, a few CMV-associated chains were specific for CMV antigens.

Primers for the PCR totalled 60 Vbeta and 13 Jbeta. TCRdb's copy holds only in-frame clones and misses some; the assay was immunoSEQ multiplex PCR. The data contain 150,000 to 200,000 clones, around 80% of them singletons. The sample taken for sequencing was PBMCs. J is TRBJ2-3 and V is TRBV10-1, with D possibly TRBD1 on 6 matching bases. The receptor was derived from a woman in her forties or fifties in good health and CMV-seronegative. This CDR3 is CASSEGGDTQYF. Here the CDR3 DNA reads TGCGCCAGCAGTGAAGGGGGAGATACGCAGTATTTT.